The 29 T cell receptor beta chains listed next were all sequenced from one sample in a study of shared clonotypes between healthy human individuals (TCRdb year 2020). The library was made by the immunoSEQ multiplex PCR assay. The source is immuneACCESS, and TCRdb retained only in-frame sequences with V and J called. Part of the clones is not carried over; for the studies checked, unresolved V genes explain less than half of this, and the remainder is unexplained. In all, the sample holds over a million clones, and just under 99% of those were seen once. The ten biggest clones cover approximately 0.38% of the sample. The specimen sequenced was naive CD4+ T cells sorted from blood. The intended sense of this specimen's cell subset or site label: CD45RA+ positively selected. These receptors were obtained from a man aged 25-40 years in good health.

The chain uses TRBV5-4 and TRBJ1-1; D call uncertain. There are 14 residues in the CDR3. V was trimmed by 0 bases and J by 4 bases, leaving 10 bases between them. The germline V gene encodes CDR1 SGHNT and CDR2 YYREEE (reference sequence). The CDR3 nucleotides read TGTGCCAGCAGCTTGGATGGGGAACTCACTGAAGCTTTCTTT. Encoded protein: CASSLDGELTEAFF.

V is TRBV18 and J is TRBJ1-2; the D is unclear. The germline V and J ends were trimmed by 4 bases and 7 bases, with 16 bases remaining between them. This CDR3 has 14 residues. Germline V gene data show CDR1 as KGHSH and CDR2 as LQKENI. Written as DNA, the CDR3 is TGTGCCAGCTCACTAAGTTCCGGGCTTAGTGGCTACACCTTC. Protein: CASSLSSGLSGYTF.

This clone occurred a few times. This sequence joins TRBV7-9 and TRBJ2-7; D ambiguous. V was trimmed by 8 bases and J by 3 bases, leaving 17 bases between them. CDR3 length equals 14 residues. Germline V gene sequence: CDR1 SEHNR, CDR2 FQNEAQ (reference sequence). The CDR3: CASDAAPAGYEQYF. In DNA, the CDR3 is TGTGCCAGCGACGCAGCCCCAGCTGGCTACGAGCAGTACTTC.

This clone occurred once. The rearrangement links TRBV29-1 to TRBJ1-4, with D perhaps TRBD1 (5 bases). The CDR3 totals 16 residues. The V and J ends lost 6 bases and 4 bases respectively, with 21 bases between them. In germline, CDR1 is SQVTM, CDR2 ANQGSEA. For the CDR3, the DNA is TGCAGCGTCACCCAGGGTCCCCTTAACTTTAATGAAAAACTGTTTTTT. Residues: CSVTQGPLNFNEKLFF.

The sample holds one count of this clone. This sequence joins TRBV28 and TRBJ1-2, with D unresolved. The CDR3 spans 13 residues. Trimming removed 2 bases at V and 8 bases at J, with 12 bases between. Per the germline V gene, CDR1 is MDHEN and CDR2 is SYDVKM. The CDR3 region is CASSLRGYLGYTF. In DNA, the CDR3 is TGTGCCAGCAGTTTAAGAGGATATCTGGGCTACACCTTC.

V is TRBV2 and J is TRBJ1-1; D is unresolved. The germline gives CDR1 SNHLY, CDR2 FYNNEI. The V end lost 4 bases, the J end lost 1 base, and 7 bases lay between the germline ends. This CDR3 has 13 residues. The CDR3 protein is CASSVEKNTEAFF. CDR3 in DNA: TGTGCCAGCAGTGTGGAGAAGAACACTGAAGCTTTCTTT.

The DNA for the CDR3 is TGTGCCAGCTCACGGGGCCAGCCGCTAGCCAAAAACATTCAGTACTTC. Protein sequence: CASSRGQPLAKNIQYF. This chain links TRBV18 with TRBJ2-4, with D perhaps matching TRBD1 (5 bases). The CDR3 runs to 16 residues. Trimming stripped 4 bases from V and 0 bases from J, with 13 bases between. The germline V gene has CDR1 KGHSH and CDR2 LQKENI.

The rearrangement uses TRBV10-3 and TRBJ2-3, with D tentatively TRBD1 (5 bases). Germline CDR1 reads ENHRY; CDR2 reads SYGVKD. Trimming shortened V by 8 bases and J by 3 bases, and 12 bases separated the two germline ends. This CDR3 spans 13 amino acids. CDR3 protein: CAILRGPTDTQYF. CDR3 sequence (DNA): TGTGCCATCCTTAGGGGCCCAACAGATACGCAGTATTTT.

The V gene is TRBV28, the J gene TRBJ2-5; TRBD2 might be the D (7 bases). The CDR3 runs 17 residues. CDR1 is MDHEN, CDR2 SYDVKM, per germline. Trimming left V 5 bases short and J 1 base short, with 20 bases between. The CDR3 is CASSPRGRGGLQETQYF. The CDR3 coding sequence is TGTGCCAGCAGTCCCCGGGGCCGCGGGGGCCTCCAAGAGACCCAGTACTTC.

This clone was seen once. The chain recombines TRBV2 with TRBJ2-3, with TRBD1 as a possible D gene (6 bases). V gave up 5 bases and J gave up 5 bases, with 8 bases separating them. The CDR3 length is 12 residues. Germline V gene sequence: CDR1 SNHLY, CDR2 FYNNEI. CDR3 coding DNA: TGTGCCAGCAGTCCACAGGGAGATACGCAGTATTTT. Translation gives CASSPQGDTQYF. The full variable domain, rest sourced from reference TRBV2 and TRBJ2-3, is EPEVTQTPSHQVTQMGQEVILRCVPISNHLYFYWYRQILGQKVEFLVSFYNNEISEKSEIFDDQFSVERPDGSNFTLKIRSTKLEDSAMYFCASSPQGDTQYFGPGTRLTVL.

The chain couples TRBV15 to TRBJ2-7; TRBD1 matches at 8 bases. The V segment lost 5 bases and the J segment 6 bases; nucleotides outside the gene matches: 6. The CDR3 loop spans 13 amino acids. The germline CDR1 and CDR2 sequences are LNHNV and YYDKDF (reference sequence). The chain's CDR3 is CATSANRGSEQYF. The CDR3 DNA sequence: TGTGCCACCAGCGCCAACAGGGGGAGCGAGCAGTACTTC.

Of note for this clone: The same CDR3 also results from other DNA sequences found in this sample. V is TRBV18 and J is TRBJ2-3, with D perhaps matching TRBD1 (6 bases). The germline V gene encodes CDR1 KGHSH and CDR2 LQKENI. The CDR3 length is 15 residues. Deletions cut 3 bases from V and 0 bases from J, with 10 bases between. CDR3 coding DNA: TGTGCCAGCTCACCGAGACAGGCAAGCACAGATACGCAGTATTTT. Amino acids: CASSPRQASTDTQYF. Full variable domain (rest looked up from reference TRBV18 and TRBJ2-3): NAGVMQNPRHLVRRRGQEARLRCSPMKGHSHVYWYRQLPEEGLKFMVYLQKENIIDESGMPKERFSAEFPKEGPSILRIQQVVRGDSAAYFCASSPRQASTDTQYFGPGTRLTVL.

The V call is TRBV28, the J call TRBJ2-7; 10 nucleotides align to TRBD2. CDR1 MDHEN and CDR2 SYDVKM come from the germline V gene. The V and J ends lost 4 bases and 2 bases, in that order; junction bases with no gene match: 11. This CDR3 is built from 17 residues. The CDR3: CASSSPGTSEVPYEQYF. The CDR3 DNA reads as TGTGCCAGCAGTTCACCCGGGACTAGCGAGGTCCCCTACGAGCAGTACTTC.

The chain couples TRBV7-2 to TRBJ2-5, with D maybe TRBD2 (5 bases). Between the trimmed V and J ends, which lost 3 bases and 1 base, there was a span of 6 bases. Per germline, CDR1 SGHTA and CDR2 FQGNSA. The CDR3 totals 13 residues. The DNA for the CDR3 is TGTGCCAGCAGCTTCGGGGTCCAAGAGACCCAGTACTTC. Its protein is CASSFGVQETQYF.

This rearrangement joins TRBV7-8 to TRBJ1-1; D possibly corresponds to TRBD1 (6 bases). CDR1 is SGHVS and CDR2 is FQNEAQ in the germline V gene. The CDR3 is 16 residues long. With 6 bases removed from V and 0 bases from J, the gap between germline ends came to 17 bases. The CDR3: CASSPWDTPMNTEAFF. The CDR3 DNA sequence: TGTGCCAGCAGTCCATGGGACACTCCCATGAACACTGAAGCTTTCTTT. The complete variable domain, with remaining parts taken from reference TRBV7-8 and TRBJ1-1, reads GAGVSQSPRYKVAKRGQDVALRCDPISGHVSLFWYQQALGQGPEFLTYFQNEAQLDKSGLPSDRFFAERPEGSVSTLKIQRTQQEDSAVYLCASSPWDTPMNTEAFFGQGTRLTVV.

This chain connects TRBV11-3 to TRBJ2-1, with D tentatively TRBD1 or TRBD2 (5 bases each). Germline CDR1 reads SGHNT; CDR2 reads YENEEA. The CDR3 covers 13 residues. The ends were cut back, 5 bases at V and 2 bases at J, with 7 bases in the middle. The CDR3: CASSRDPYNEQFF. Here the CDR3 DNA reads TGTGCCAGCAGCCGGGACCCCTACAATGAGCAGTTCTTC.

The rearrangement joins TRBV5-6 to TRBJ2-1; 9 bases agree with TRBD2. Germline CDR1 is SGHDT and CDR2 is YYEEEE. This CDR3 is built from 16 residues. The V gene end was trimmed by 3 bases and the J gene end by 3 bases; junction bases not matched to a gene: 7. CDR3 protein: CASSSMGLADYNEQFF. For the CDR3, the DNA is TGTGCCAGCAGCTCTATGGGACTAGCAGACTACAATGAGCAGTTCTTC.

The CDR3 sequence is CASSIPSGRVYEQFF. The DNA of the CDR3 is TGTGCCAGTAGTATTCCTAGCGGGAGGGTCTATGAGCAGTTCTTC. The chain joins TRBV19 to TRBJ2-1; 12 positions match TRBD2. V lost 3 bases and J lost 8; bases outside the gene matches: 5. Germline CDR1 LNHDA, CDR2 SQIVND (reference sequence). The CDR3 contains 15 residues.

The chain employs TRBV27 and TRBJ2-3, with 12 bases that match TRBD2. The V and J ends lost 5 bases and 9 bases, in that order; junction bases with no gene match: 3. The CDR3 is 13 amino acids. Germline values: CDR1 MNHEY, CDR2 SMNVEV (reference sequence). CDR3 region: CASSKLAGGTQYF. The DNA for the CDR3 is TGTGCCAGCAGTAAACTAGCGGGAGGCACGCAGTATTTT.

The chain employs TRBV2 and TRBJ1-2; D remains unclear. Trimming pared 8 bases from V and 2 bases from J, leaving 9 bases between. Germline V gene lookup returns CDR1 SNHLY and CDR2 FYNNEI. The CDR3 has 12 amino acids. The CDR3 region is CASRKENYGYTF. The CDR3 DNA sequence: TGTGCCAGCCGTAAAGAAAACTATGGCTACACCTTC.

The gene calls are TRBV9 and TRBJ1-1, with D perhaps matching TRBD1 (6 bases). The CDR3 is 14 amino acids. Germline V lookup: CDR1 SGDLS, CDR2 YYNGEE. Trimming cost V 6 bases and J 1 base, with 13 bases left between them. Written as DNA, the CDR3 is TGTGCCAGCACAAGAGAGACAGGGAACACTGAAGCTTTCTTT. Its protein product is CASTRETGNTEAFF.

The rearrangement joins TRBV6-1 to TRBJ1-2; D ambiguous. V was shortened by 2 bases and J by 7 bases, with 8 bases between the two germline ends. The germline V gene encodes CDR1 MNHNS and CDR2 SASEGT. The CDR3 has 12 residues. CDR3 nucleotides: TGTGCCAGCAGTGAACCCTGGGGTGGCTACACCTTC. Amino acids: CASSEPWGGYTF.

This chain joins TRBV28 and TRBJ2-7; the match to TRBD2 covers 13 bases. The V gene's germline CDR1 is MDHEN and CDR2 SYDVKM. The junction had 6 bases not matched to a gene; V was cut back by 3 bases and J by 4 bases. This CDR3 has 16 amino acids. The CDR3 reads CASSFAGTSGIYEQYF. CDR3 sequence (DNA): TGTGCCAGCAGTTTCGCCGGGACTAGCGGGATTTACGAGCAGTACTTC.

V gene TRBV28 combines with J gene TRBJ2-3; the D gene could be TRBD1 or TRBD2 (5 bases each). V dropped 6 bases and J dropped 10 bases, with 11 bases sitting between them. CDR3 length: 11 residues. Germline V gene sequence: CDR1 MDHEN, CDR2 SYDVKM. CDR3 region: CASSPGGPQYF. The CDR3 region has the DNA TGTGCCAGCAGCCCTGGGGGACCGCAGTATTTT. The whole variable domain, filled in from reference TRBV28 and TRBJ2-3, reads DVKVTQSSRYLVKRTGEKVFLECVQDMDHENMFWYRQDPGLGLRLIYFSYDVKMKEKGDIPEGYSVSREKKERFSLILESASTNQTSMYLCASSPGGPQYFGPGTRLTVL.

V gene TRBV5-4 combines with J gene TRBJ2-1, with a possible D match to TRBD2 (5 bases). V was shortened by 4 bases and J by 0 bases, with 14 bases between the two germline ends. Per germline, CDR1 SGHNT and CDR2 YYREEE (reference sequence). The CDR3 extends over 16 amino acids. The CDR3 nucleotides are TGTGCCAGCAGCGACGTGCGGAGGAGCTCCTACAATGAGCAGTTCTTC. Translation: CASSDVRRSSYNEQFF.

The chain joins TRBV28 to TRBJ1-2; D may be TRBD1 (5 bases). V dropped 0 bases and J dropped 6 bases, with 14 bases sitting between them. CDR1 and CDR2 (germline): MDHEN, SYDVKM. There are 15 residues in the CDR3. CDR3 DNA: TGTGCCAGCAGTTTATGGGTCCAGGGTGAAGATGGCTACACCTTC. The encoded protein is CASSLWVQGEDGYTF.

This clone was detected only once. The chain links TRBV7-2 to TRBJ2-7, with unresolved D. CDR1 and CDR2 (germline): SGHTA, FQGNSA. The CDR3 contains 12 residues. V was clipped by 4 bases and J by 4 bases, with 8 bases between them. The CDR3 sequence is CASSSTFYEQYF. The CDR3 DNA reads TGTGCCAGCAGCTCGACTTTTTACGAGCAGTACTTC.

This rearrangement joins TRBV7-7 to TRBJ2-2; D not certain. Germline V gene data show CDR1 as SSHAT and CDR2 as FNYEAQ (reference sequence). The CDR3 covers 16 residues. Trimming shortened V by 1 base and J by 0 bases, and 9 bases separated the two germline ends. CDR3 amino acids: CASSLVIGANTGELFF. DNA of the CDR3: TGTGCCAGCAGCTTAGTTATTGGGGCGAACACCGGGGAGCTGTTTTTT.

The chain joins TRBV5-4 to TRBJ2-5, with 8 bases identical to TRBD2. The CDR3 is made up of 15 amino acids. CDR1 and CDR2 from the germline V gene are SGHNT and YYREEE (reference sequence). V lost 4 bases to trimming and J lost 4 bases; unmatched junction nucleotides: 9. The CDR3 region has the DNA TGTGCCAGCAGCATGCCAGCGGGAGCCGTAGAGACCCAGTACTTC. It codes for CASSMPAGAVETQYF.